The following is a T cell receptor (beta chain) sequence with its context. What it recognizes is unknown. The data originate from a study of blood T cells in healthy people across ages. Points from the study as a whole: It was held that the diversity estimates obtained from one million T cells were underestimates. Expanded clonotype shifts may have been confounded, as the donors had an unknown CMV status. Fewer expanded clones and more diversity marked long-lived versus aged donors.

CDR1 DFQATT and CDR2 SNEGSKA come from the germline V gene (reference sequence). This CDR3 has 14 residues. V dropped 6 bases and J dropped 11; count of bases not matched to a gene: 12. The authors ran a second PCR of roughly 6 to 12 cycles using a sample-barcoded 5' primer and a J-beta primer mix. TCRdb recomputed calls from the 5' RACE reads with MiXCR, one row per CDR3 protein. The sample lists 1.5 million to 2 million distinct CDR3 sequences, approximately 50% occurring once. The chain is built from TRBV20-1 and TRBJ2-5, with 13 bases that match TRBD2. The clonotype comes from a woman aged 40 to 50 in good health. Sequences were obtained from blood. CDR3 nucleotides: TGCAGTGCGCGGACTAGCGGGGGTTACAATGAGCAGTACTTC. Translated, it gives CSARTSGGYNEQYF.